This TCR beta chain is drawn from a study of cytomegalovirus exposure and HLA in healthy donors. Study results and caveats: Specificity of a few CMV-associated chains for CMV antigens was verified in vitro. By HLA locus, TCR association rates varied in a later analysis, with DRB1 showing the most and HLA-C the fewest. Productive rates of about 87% or about 30% were seen for most TCR beta V segments in an earlier analysis.

CDR3 length: 15 amino acids. Germline V gene sequence: CDR1 LNHDA, CDR2 SQIVND (reference sequence). V was shortened by 8 bases and J by 7 bases, with 21 bases between the two germline ends. Of note for this clone: The antigen is not known.

With 60 Vbeta and 13 Jbeta primers, the PCR was carried out. Clones were sequenced by immunoSEQ multiplex PCR, and TCRdb holds only the in-frame ones, with some missing. The sample table sets out approximately 130,000 clones. The gene calls are TRBV19 and TRBJ2-4, with D possibly being TRBD1 (5 bases). Material for sequencing was PBMCs. The TCR comes from a woman aged 60 to 75 in good health and CMV-seronegative. CDR3 amino acids: CASLSPRAGQNIQYF. For the CDR3, the DNA is TGTGCCAGTTTATCCCCTAGGGCAGGGCAGAACATTCAGTACTTC.